Below, 32 T cell receptor beta chains from the same sample are listed, as sequenced in a study of Graves' ophthalmopathy and Graves' hyperthyroidism. Amplifying from RNA transcripts, the study obtained TCR beta CDR3 regions. Second-round multiplex PCR came after first-round RT-PCR with HTBI primers. TCRdb re-derived calls from the multiplex PCR reads in MiXCR, one entry per CDR3 protein. The sample carries hundreds of thousands of distinct CDR3 sequences, 20% to 25% recorded once. Sequencing was carried out using peripheral blood. Source of these receptors: a woman in her 50s with Graves' ophthalmopathy.

V usage is TRBV28 and J usage is TRBJ2-2, with 10 bases matching TRBD2. Germline loops: CDR1 MDHEN, CDR2 SYDVKM. The V and J ends lost 2 bases and 4 bases, in that order; junction bases with no gene match: 7. The CDR3 loop spans 17 amino acids. The CDR3 region has the DNA TGTGCCAGCAGTTTACCCCTAGCGGGAGCTGGCACCGGGGAGCTGTTTTTT. Protein sequence: CASSLPLAGAGTGELFF.

Ten or more counts support this clonotype. The CDR3 protein is CASRTGAGEQFF. The CDR3 DNA sequence: TGTGCCAGCAGGACGGGAGCCGGTGAGCAGTTCTTC. The V gene is TRBV6-5, the J gene TRBJ2-1; weak D call: TRBD2 (6 bases). V shed 6 bases and J shed 9 bases, with 12 bases lying between them. Germline V CDR1 and CDR2: MNHEY, SVGAGI. The CDR3 has 12 residues.

This clonotype was seen repeatedly, ten times or more. This rearrangement joins TRBV28 to TRBJ1-5, with 10 bases fitting TRBD1. V dropped 3 bases and J dropped 4; count of bases not matched to a gene: 3. The CDR3 contains 15 residues. Germline loops: CDR1 MDHEN, CDR2 SYDVKM. Here the CDR3 reads CASSFQGQGNQPQHF. CDR3 DNA: TGTGCCAGCAGTTTTCAGGGACAGGGGAATCAGCCCCAGCATTTT. Variable domain in full (rest from reference TRBV28 and TRBJ1-5): DVKVTQSSRYLVKRTGEKVFLECVQDMDHENMFWYRQDPGLGLRLIYFSYDVKMKEKGDIPEGYSVSREKKERFSLILESASTNQTSMYLCASSFQGQGNQPQHFGDGTRLSIL.

The table lists this clonotype with many counts. The chain couples TRBV5-1 to TRBJ1-2, with D possibly matching TRBD1 (5 bases). There are 18 residues in the CDR3. The V gene lost 1 base and the J gene lost 4 bases, with 23 bases spanning the gap. Germline values: CDR1 SGHRS, CDR2 YFSETQ. The CDR3 nucleotides read TGCGCCAGCAGCTTGTTCTCCGGGACTTCGGCAGAGAGCTATGGCTACACCTTC. Encoded protein: CASSLFSGTSAESYGYTF.

This clonotype was detected many times. This rearrangement joins TRBV12-3 or TRBV12-4 to TRBJ1-1; D is undetermined. CDR3 size: 13 residues. Trimming removed 5 bases at V and 4 bases at J, with 11 bases between. This CDR3 is CASSNQGRTEAFF. The CDR3 region has the DNA TGTGCCAGCAGTAACCAAGGACGCACTGAAGCTTTCTTT.

In its sample, this clonotype was seen a few times. V and J are TRBV18 and TRBJ2-2; D not certain. The V end was cut by 3 bases, the J end by 3 bases, with 8 bases between. The CDR3 runs to 14 residues. Germline assignment: CDR1 KGHSH and CDR2 LQKENI. The CDR3: CASSPFLDTGELFF. DNA for the CDR3: TGTGCCAGCTCACCCTTTTTGGACACCGGGGAGCTGTTTTTT.

This clonotype was found many times. The J gene is TRBJ2-2, the V gene TRBV28, with 7 nucleotides matching TRBD2. The V segment lost 1 base and the J segment 9 bases; nucleotides outside the gene matches: 2. The germline V gene encodes CDR1 MDHEN and CDR2 SYDVKM. CDR3 size: 13 residues. DNA of the CDR3: TGTGCCAGCAGTTTATACGGGAGGTGGGAGCTGTTTTTT. Protein product: CASSLYGRWELFF.

About this clonotype: It is likely a read error, because the conserved phenylalanine at the end of the CDR3 is missing. The V call is TRBV30, the J call TRBJ1-2; D is uncertain. The CDR3 runs 14 residues. The V gene's germline CDR1 is GTSNPN and CDR2 SVGIG (reference sequence). V was trimmed by 3 bases and J by 4 bases, leaving 15 bases between them. CDR3 loop: CAWRTYSLRYGYTS. The CDR3 DNA reads as TGTGCCTGGAGGACTTATTCTCTCCGCTATGGCTACACCTCC.

This clonotype came up many times. Here the CDR3 DNA reads TGCAGTGCTATAGGGCCTAGCGGGGGGGAGACCCAGTACTTC. Its translation: CSAIGPSGGETQYF. The chain joins TRBV20-1 to TRBJ2-5; 11 nucleotides agree with TRBD2. CDR1 and CDR2 from the germline V gene are DFQATT and SNEGSKA (reference sequence). CDR3 size: 14 residues. V gave up 4 bases and J gave up 5 bases; unmatched junction bases: 6.

This clonotype was counted at least ten times. The J gene is TRBJ1-1, the V gene TRBV19; D not resolved. Germline loops: CDR1 LNHDA, CDR2 SQIVND (reference sequence). Trimming removed 5 bases from V and 2 bases from J, with 9 bases in between. The CDR3 is 13 amino acids. CDR3 in DNA: TGTGCCAGTAGTGCTCGATATAACACTGAAGCTTTCTTT. This codes for CASSARYNTEAFF.

The V call is TRBV19, the J call TRBJ2-2; no reliable D call. Germline CDR1 and CDR2: LNHDA and SQIVND (reference sequence). This CDR3 comprises 15 residues. Trimming shortened V by 2 bases and J by 2 bases, and 9 bases separated the two germline ends. CDR3 in amino acids: CASSIQNLNTGELFF. The CDR3 nucleotides read TGTGCCAGTAGTATACAAAACTTAAACACCGGGGAGCTGTTTTTT.

J is TRBJ2-7 and V is TRBV18, with a possible D match to TRBD2 (6 bases). Germline CDR1 is KGHSH and CDR2 is LQKENI. The CDR3 spans 14 residues. Trimming removed 1 base from V and 0 bases from J, with 7 bases in between. The CDR3 region has the DNA TGTGCCAGCTCACCACTTAGCGGCTCCTACGAGCAGTACTTC. It yields the protein CASSPLSGSYEQYF.

Ten or more counts support this clonotype. The junction does not match germline at one end; this may be a read error. The chain is built from TRBV15 and TRBJ2-7; possibly TRBD2 for D (6 bases). Germline CDR1 and CDR2: LNHNV and YYDKDF (reference sequence). CDR3 length equals 13 residues. This CDR3 is CATGRTTAYEQYF. DNA of the CDR3: TGTGCCACCGGCAGGACTACCGCCTACGAGCAGTACTTC.

The chain uses TRBV30 and TRBJ2-7, with D perhaps assigned TRBD1 or TRBD2 (6 bases each). Looked up from germline, CDR1 is GTSNPN and CDR2 is SVGIG (reference sequence). With 2 bases removed from V and 3 bases from J, the gap between germline ends came to 8 bases. The CDR3 contains 12 residues. In nucleotides, the CDR3 is TGTGCCTGGAGTAAGGGGGGCTACGAGCAGTACTTC. It codes for CAWSKGGYEQYF.

This clonotype was recorded at least ten times. The V gene is TRBV20-1, the J gene TRBJ1-1, with 8 bases that match TRBD1. CDR1 and CDR2 (germline): DFQATT, SNEGSKA (reference sequence). With 2 bases clipped from V and 1 base from J, the junction kept 3 bases outside the gene matches. The CDR3 spans 14 residues. DNA for the CDR3: TGCAGTGCTAGATGGACAGGGAGGAACACTGAAGCTTTCTTT. Translating gives CSARWTGRNTEAFF.

This clonotype was seen at least ten times. V usage is TRBV20-1 and J usage is TRBJ1-2, with D hard to call. The CDR3 runs 10 residues. Trimming left V 3 bases short and J 8 bases short, with 7 bases between. Looked up from germline, CDR1 is DFQATT and CDR2 is SNEGSKA (reference sequence). The CDR3 spells CSASSGGYTF. The CDR3 DNA reads TGCAGTGCTAGTTCTGGAGGCTACACCTTC.

With respect to this clonotype: Possible read error: a much larger clone is one base away. The chain uses TRBV27 and TRBJ1-2; 11 bases match TRBD1. The CDR3 length is 17 residues. Losses at the gene ends were 7 bases for V and 4 bases for J; bases not matched to a gene: 14. From germline, CDR1 is MNHEY and CDR2 SMNVEV (reference sequence). Here the CDR3 DNA reads TGTGCCAGCAATCCGGGCCCCGGACAGGGGGCCTTCTATGGCTACACCTTC. This encodes CASNPGPGQGAFYGYTF.

This clonotype was recorded at least ten times. This chain connects TRBV12-3 or TRBV12-4 to TRBJ1-1; TRBD1 is a possible D gene (5 bases). Trimming stripped 2 bases from V and 1 base from J, with 11 bases between. The CDR3 runs 15 residues. DNA of the CDR3: TGTGCCAGCAGTTTAAAGCGGGGCGGGAACACTGAAGCTTTCTTT. Its protein is CASSLKRGGNTEAFF.

Many counts were recorded for this clonotype. The chain employs TRBV29-1 and TRBJ2-7, with TRBD2 matching 7 bases. CDR3 length equals 12 residues. Germline CDR1 is SQVTM and CDR2 is ANQGSEA. J gave up 5 bases and V 0 bases, and 1 base lay outside the gene matches. CDR3 DNA sequence: TGCAGCGTTGAAGATGGGGGGGACGAGCAGTACTTC. Its protein is CSVEDGGDEQYF.

This clonotype was counted ten times or more. The chain is built from TRBV20-1 and TRBJ2-7; TRBD2 matches at 13 bases. From germline, CDR1 is DFQATT and CDR2 SNEGSKA (reference sequence). Germline trimming cut 0 bases from V and 0 bases from J; bases unmatched to any gene: 5. This CDR3 region has 17 residues. Here the CDR3 reads CSAREGLAGSSSYEQYF. In DNA form, the CDR3 reads TGCAGTGCTAGAGAGGGACTAGCGGGATCTAGCTCCTACGAGCAGTACTTC.

There are many counts of this clonotype. The V and J genes are TRBV30 and TRBJ1-1; TRBD1 is a possible D gene (5 bases). CDR3 length: 13 residues. Deletions cut 2 bases from V and 7 bases from J, with 14 bases between. CDR1 is GTSNPN, CDR2 SVGIG, per germline (reference sequence). For the CDR3, the DNA is TGTGCCTGGAGTCGGGGACTGGCCCTTGAAGCTTTCTTT. This sequence encodes CAWSRGLALEAFF.

This clonotype was detected ten times or more. One end of the junction fails to match germline, which may point to a read error. For the CDR3, the DNA is TGCGTAACAGCTCCGGGGGGGGAGGTGGAGACCCAGTACTTC. It encodes CVTAPGGEVETQYF. The rearrangement joins TRBV28 to TRBJ2-5; 8 bases align to TRBD2. This CDR3 spans 14 amino acids. From germline, CDR1 is MDHEN and CDR2 SYDVKM.

In its sample, this clonotype was seen many times. The chain joins TRBV6-1 to TRBJ1-6; D possibly corresponds to TRBD1 (5 bases). The germline gives CDR1 MNHNS, CDR2 SASEGT. V gave up 0 bases and J gave up 7 bases, with 10 bases separating them. The CDR3 has 15 amino acids. The CDR3 loop reads CASSEAGRENSPLHF. The CDR3 DNA reads as TGTGCCAGCAGTGAAGCGGGACGTGAGAATTCACCCCTCCACTTT.

This clonotype has at least ten counts. The chain carries TRBV7-9 and TRBJ2-7; 10 nucleotides match TRBD2. After removal of 0 bases from V and 4 bases from J, the junction contained 3 bases not matched to a gene. The CDR3 loop spans 15 amino acids. Germline V gene sequence: CDR1 SEHNR, CDR2 FQNEAQ (reference sequence). CDR3 coding DNA: TGTGCCAGCAGCTTAGCCGGGACTAGCGTTTACGAGCAGTACTTC. Translating it yields CASSLAGTSVYEQYF.

This clonotype has ten or more counts. The chain links TRBV2 to TRBJ2-5; 7 positions match TRBD2. Germline V gene lookup returns CDR1 SNHLY and CDR2 FYNNEI. The CDR3 has 10 residues. Losses at the gene ends were 6 bases for V and 9 bases for J; bases not matched to a gene: 1. CDR3 sequence: CASRGGAQYF. The CDR3 DNA sequence: TGTGCCAGCAGGGGGGGGGCCCAGTACTTC.

The V and J genes are TRBV7-2 and TRBJ1-2; D might be TRBD1 (5 bases). CDR3 length equals 14 residues. Per germline, CDR1 SGHTA and CDR2 FQGNSA. V gave up 3 bases and J gave up 7 bases, with 15 bases separating them. CDR3 DNA sequence: TGTGCCAGCAGCTTTGGAGGGGAAATCCGTGGCTACACCTTC. Translated: CASSFGGEIRGYTF.

This clonotype appeared many times. The chain recombines TRBV27 with TRBJ1-5, with a weak D call TRBD1 (5 bases). Germline V gives CDR1 MNHEY, CDR2 SMNVEV (reference sequence). V gave up 6 bases and J gave up 3 bases, with 12 bases separating them. This CDR3 is built from 14 residues. The CDR3 sequence: CASRFSGFNQPQHF. The CDR3 nucleotides are TGTGCCAGCAGATTCTCAGGGTTCAATCAGCCCCAGCATTTT.

The CDR3 coding sequence is TGCAGTGCTAGATCCGGGGACGCCGCAGCCTACGAGCAGTACTTC. It specifies CSARSGDAAAYEQYF. The chain links TRBV20-1 to TRBJ2-7; D possibly uses TRBD1 or TRBD2 (5 bases each). Deletions cut 2 bases from V and 2 bases from J, with 16 bases between. Germline V gene data show CDR1 as DFQATT and CDR2 as SNEGSKA (reference sequence). This CDR3 comprises 15 residues.

V gene TRBV12-3 or TRBV12-4 combines with J gene TRBJ1-2, with D unresolved. The CDR3 has 16 amino acids. V was trimmed by 5 bases and J by 8 bases, leaving 24 bases between them. The CDR3, as DNA: TGTGCCAGCAGTCAACCGGGTCAGAGTGAGGAGCGAGGCTACACCTTC. Translated: CASSQPGQSEERGYTF.

In its sample, this clonotype was seen many times. V is TRBV6-2 or TRBV6-3 and J is TRBJ2-7, with D unclear. Germline assignment: CDR1 MNHEY and CDR2 SVGEGT. Trimming removed 6 bases at V and 3 bases at J, with 6 bases between. The CDR3 has 11 amino acids. The CDR3 coding sequence is TGTGCCAGCAGACAATTCTACGAGCAGTACTTC. Translated: CASRQFYEQYF.

This clonotype was seen many times. V usage is TRBV7-9 and J usage is TRBJ1-2; D ambiguous. Between the trimmed V and J ends, which lost 6 bases and 8 bases, there was a span of 13 bases. Germline CDR1 SEHNR, CDR2 FQNEAQ (reference sequence). This CDR3 comprises 12 residues. CDR3 nucleotide sequence: TGTGCCAGCAGTGACGCTGGTGAAGGCTACACCTTC. It codes for CASSDAGEGYTF.

This clonotype came up many times. This chain uses TRBV19 with TRBJ2-2, with D hard to call. Germline loops: CDR1 LNHDA, CDR2 SQIVND (reference sequence). The length of the CDR3 is 14 residues. The ends were cut back, 8 bases at V and 5 bases at J, with 15 bases in the middle. CDR3 coding DNA: TGTGCCAGTCCCCGGAGATCTTGGACCGGGGAGCTGTTTTTT. It is translated as CASPRRSWTGELFF.